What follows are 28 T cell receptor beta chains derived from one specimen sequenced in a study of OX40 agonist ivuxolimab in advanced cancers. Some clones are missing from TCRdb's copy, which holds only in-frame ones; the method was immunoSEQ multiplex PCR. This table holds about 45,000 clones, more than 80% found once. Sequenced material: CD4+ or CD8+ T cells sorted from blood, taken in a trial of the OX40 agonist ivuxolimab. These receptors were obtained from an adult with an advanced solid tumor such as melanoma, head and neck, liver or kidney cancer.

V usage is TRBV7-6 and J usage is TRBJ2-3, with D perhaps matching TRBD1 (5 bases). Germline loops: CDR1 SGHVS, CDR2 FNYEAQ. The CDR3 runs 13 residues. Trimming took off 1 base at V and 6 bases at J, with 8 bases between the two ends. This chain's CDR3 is CASSLVAGDTQYF. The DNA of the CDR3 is TGTGCCAGCAGCTTAGTGGCAGGGGATACGCAGTATTTT.

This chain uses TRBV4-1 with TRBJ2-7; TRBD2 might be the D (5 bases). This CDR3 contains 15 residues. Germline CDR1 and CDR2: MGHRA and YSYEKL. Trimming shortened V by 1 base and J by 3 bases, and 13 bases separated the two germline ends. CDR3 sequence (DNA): TGCGCCAGCAGCCAAGGGCCCCCGGGGAGCTACGAGCAGTACTTC. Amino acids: CASSQGPPGSYEQYF.

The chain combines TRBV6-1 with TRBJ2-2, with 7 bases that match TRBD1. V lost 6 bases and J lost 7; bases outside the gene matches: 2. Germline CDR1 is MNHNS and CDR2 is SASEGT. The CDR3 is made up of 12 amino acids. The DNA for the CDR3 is TGTGCCAGCAGGGGGACAGTCGGGGAGCTGTTTTTT. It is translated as CASRGTVGELFF.

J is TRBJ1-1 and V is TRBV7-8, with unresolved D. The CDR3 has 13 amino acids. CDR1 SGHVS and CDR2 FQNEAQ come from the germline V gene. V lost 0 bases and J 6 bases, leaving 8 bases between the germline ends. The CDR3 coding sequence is TGTGCCAGCAGCTTAGCCAGGACGTCTGAAGCTTTCTTT. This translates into CASSLARTSEAFF.

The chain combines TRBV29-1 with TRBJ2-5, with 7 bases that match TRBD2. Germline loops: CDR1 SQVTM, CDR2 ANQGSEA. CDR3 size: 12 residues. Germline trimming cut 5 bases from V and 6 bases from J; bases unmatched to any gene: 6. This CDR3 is CSVPGGVKTQYF. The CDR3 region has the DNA TGCAGCGTTCCGGGGGGTGTGAAGACCCAGTACTTC.

The CDR3 bases are TGTGCCAGCAGTGAAAAGGGGGCGAACACCGGGGAGCTGTTTTTT. Translation: CASSEKGANTGELFF. The rearrangement links TRBV6-4 to TRBJ2-2; TRBD1 is a possible D gene (6 bases). The CDR3 contains 15 residues. Germline values: CDR1 MRHNA, CDR2 SNTAGT. Trimming took off 3 bases at V and 0 bases at J, with 8 bases between the two ends.

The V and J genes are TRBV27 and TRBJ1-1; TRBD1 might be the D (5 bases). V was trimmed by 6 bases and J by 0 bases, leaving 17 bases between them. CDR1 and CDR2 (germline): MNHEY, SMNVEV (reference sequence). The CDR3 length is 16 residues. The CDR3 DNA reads TGTGCCAGCAGCGACAGTTTCCTCAGAGTGAACACTGAAGCTTTCTTT. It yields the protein CASSDSFLRVNTEAFF.

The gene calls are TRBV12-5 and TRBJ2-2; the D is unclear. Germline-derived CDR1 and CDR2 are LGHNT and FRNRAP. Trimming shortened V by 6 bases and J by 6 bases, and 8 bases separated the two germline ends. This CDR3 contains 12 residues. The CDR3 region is CASGPGSGELFF. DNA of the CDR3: TGTGCTAGTGGCCCCGGCTCCGGGGAGCTGTTTTTT.

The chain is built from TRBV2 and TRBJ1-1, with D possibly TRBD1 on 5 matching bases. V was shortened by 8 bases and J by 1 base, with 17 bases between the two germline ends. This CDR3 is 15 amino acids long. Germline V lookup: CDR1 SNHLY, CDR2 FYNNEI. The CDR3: CASVGPRGPNTEAFF. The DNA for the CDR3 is TGTGCCAGCGTGGGACCGAGAGGACCGAACACTGAAGCTTTCTTT.

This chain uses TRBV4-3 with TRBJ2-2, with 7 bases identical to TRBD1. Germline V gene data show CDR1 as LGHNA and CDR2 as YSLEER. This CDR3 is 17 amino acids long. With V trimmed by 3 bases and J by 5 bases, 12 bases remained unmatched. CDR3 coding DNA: TGCGCCAGCAGCCAGGATACGACAGGGTTAGGAACCGGGGAGCTGTTTTTT. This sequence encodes CASSQDTTGLGTGELFF.

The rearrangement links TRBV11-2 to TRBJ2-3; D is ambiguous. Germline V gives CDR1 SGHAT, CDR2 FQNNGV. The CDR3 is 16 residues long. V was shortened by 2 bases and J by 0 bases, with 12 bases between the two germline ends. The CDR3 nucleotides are TGTGCCAGCAGCTTATACCCGGGCCTTAGCACAGATACGCAGTATTTT. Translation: CASSLYPGLSTDTQYF.

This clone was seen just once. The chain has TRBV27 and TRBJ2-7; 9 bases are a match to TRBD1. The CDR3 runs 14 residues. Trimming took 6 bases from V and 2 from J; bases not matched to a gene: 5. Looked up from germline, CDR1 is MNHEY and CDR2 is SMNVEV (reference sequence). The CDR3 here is CASSWTGVPYEQYF. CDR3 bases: TGTGCCAGCAGCTGGACAGGGGTTCCCTACGAGCAGTACTTC.

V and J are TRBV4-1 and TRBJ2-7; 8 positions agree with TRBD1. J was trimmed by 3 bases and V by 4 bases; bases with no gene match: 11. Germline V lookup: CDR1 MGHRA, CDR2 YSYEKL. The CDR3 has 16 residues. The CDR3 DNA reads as TGCGCCAGCAGCCCCTATCCCGGACAGGGAATCTACGAGCAGTACTTC. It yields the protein CASSPYPGQGIYEQYF.

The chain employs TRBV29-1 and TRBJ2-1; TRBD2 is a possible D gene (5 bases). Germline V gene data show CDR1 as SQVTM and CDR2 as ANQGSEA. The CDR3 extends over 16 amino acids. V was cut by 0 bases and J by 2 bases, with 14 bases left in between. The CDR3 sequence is CSVEDHTRFPYNEQFF. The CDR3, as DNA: TGCAGCGTTGAAGATCATACTAGATTCCCCTACAATGAGCAGTTCTTC.

CDR3 amino acids: CAWTRAGGAADTQYF. CDR3 nucleotide sequence: TGTGCCTGGACCCGGGCGGGGGGGGCCGCAGATACGCAGTATTTT. The chain combines TRBV30 with TRBJ2-3; 9 positions agree with TRBD2. V was clipped by 4 bases and J by 4 bases; unmatched bases: 9. Germline V lookup: CDR1 GTSNPN, CDR2 SVGIG (reference sequence). This CDR3 has 15 residues.

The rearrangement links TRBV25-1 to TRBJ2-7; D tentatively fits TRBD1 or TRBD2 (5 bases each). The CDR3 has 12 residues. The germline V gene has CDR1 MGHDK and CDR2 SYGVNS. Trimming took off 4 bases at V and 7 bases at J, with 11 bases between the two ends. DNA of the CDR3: TGTGCCAGCAGTGGAGGGGTTGTGGAGCAGTACTTC. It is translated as CASSGGVVEQYF.

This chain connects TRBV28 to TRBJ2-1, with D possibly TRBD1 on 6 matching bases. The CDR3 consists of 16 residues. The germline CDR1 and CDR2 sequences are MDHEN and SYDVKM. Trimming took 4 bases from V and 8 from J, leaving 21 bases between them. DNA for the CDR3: TGTGCCAGCAGTTCCCCCGCTGAGGGGGTCCTGGATGAGCAGTTCTTC. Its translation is CASSSPAEGVLDEQFF.

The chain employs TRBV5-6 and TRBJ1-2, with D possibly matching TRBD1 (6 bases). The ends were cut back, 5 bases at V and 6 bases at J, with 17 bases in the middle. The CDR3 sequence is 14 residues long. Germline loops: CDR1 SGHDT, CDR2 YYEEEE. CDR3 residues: CASSLQGSVDGYTF. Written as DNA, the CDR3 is TGTGCCAGCAGTCTTCAGGGGAGTGTCGATGGCTACACCTTC.

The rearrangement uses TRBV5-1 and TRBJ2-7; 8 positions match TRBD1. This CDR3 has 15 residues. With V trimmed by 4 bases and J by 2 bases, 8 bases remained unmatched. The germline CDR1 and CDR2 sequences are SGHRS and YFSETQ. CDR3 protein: CASSPYGQGAYEQYF. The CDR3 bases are TGCGCCAGCAGCCCATACGGACAGGGAGCCTACGAGCAGTACTTC.

This chain's CDR3 is CAAWDRGTGELFF. The CDR3 nucleotides read TGTGCCGCTTGGGACAGGGGCACCGGGGAGCTGTTTTTT. The V call is TRBV19, the J call TRBJ2-2; 10 bases line up with TRBD1. This CDR3 has 13 amino acids. Trimming removed 11 bases from V and 4 bases from J; junction bases left unmatched: 4. Germline V gives CDR1 LNHDA, CDR2 SQIVND (reference sequence).

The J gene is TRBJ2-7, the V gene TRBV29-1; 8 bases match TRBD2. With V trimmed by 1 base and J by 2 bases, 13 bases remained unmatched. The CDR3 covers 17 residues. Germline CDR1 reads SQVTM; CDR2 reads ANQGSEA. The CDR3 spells CSVEGPGAGDRTYEQYF. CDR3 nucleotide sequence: TGCAGCGTTGAAGGTCCTGGAGCGGGAGATAGAACCTACGAGCAGTACTTC.

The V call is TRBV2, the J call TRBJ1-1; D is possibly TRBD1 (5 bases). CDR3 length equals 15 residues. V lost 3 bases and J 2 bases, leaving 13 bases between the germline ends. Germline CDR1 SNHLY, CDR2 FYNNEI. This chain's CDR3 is CASSEWLGVNTEAFF. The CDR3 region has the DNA TGTGCCAGCAGTGAGTGGTTGGGGGTAAACACTGAAGCTTTCTTT. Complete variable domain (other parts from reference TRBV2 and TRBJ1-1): EPEVTQTPSHQVTQMGQEVILRCVPISNHLYFYWYRQILGQKVEFLVSFYNNEISEKSEIFDDQFSVERPDGSNFTLKIRSTKLEDSAMYFCASSEWLGVNTEAFFGQGTRLTVV.

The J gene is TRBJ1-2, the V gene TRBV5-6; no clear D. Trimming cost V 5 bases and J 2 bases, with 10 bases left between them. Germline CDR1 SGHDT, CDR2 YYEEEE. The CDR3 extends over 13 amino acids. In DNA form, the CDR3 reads TGTGCCAGCAGACTCACAGCCAACTATGGCTACACCTTC. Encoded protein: CASRLTANYGYTF.

The CDR3 loop reads CASSRTGEYNEQFF. The DNA of the CDR3 is TGTGCCAGCAGCCGCACAGGGGAGTACAATGAGCAGTTCTTC. The chain combines TRBV7-6 with TRBJ2-1; 7 nucleotides align to TRBD1. Germline loops: CDR1 SGHVS, CDR2 FNYEAQ. V dropped 5 bases and J dropped 4; count of bases not matched to a gene: 5. The length of the CDR3 is 14 residues.

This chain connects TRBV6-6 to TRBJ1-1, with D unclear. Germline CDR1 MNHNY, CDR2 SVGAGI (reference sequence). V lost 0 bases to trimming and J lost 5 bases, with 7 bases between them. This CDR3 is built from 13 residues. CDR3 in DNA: TGTGCCAGCAGTTACTCGGGCGGTACTGAAGCTTTCTTT. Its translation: CASSYSGGTEAFF.

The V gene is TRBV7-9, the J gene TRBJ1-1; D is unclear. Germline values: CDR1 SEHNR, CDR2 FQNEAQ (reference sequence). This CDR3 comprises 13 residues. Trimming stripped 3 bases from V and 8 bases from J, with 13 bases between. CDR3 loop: CASSLSGSWEAFF. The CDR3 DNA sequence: TGTGCCAGCAGCTTGAGTGGGAGCTGGGAAGCTTTCTTT.

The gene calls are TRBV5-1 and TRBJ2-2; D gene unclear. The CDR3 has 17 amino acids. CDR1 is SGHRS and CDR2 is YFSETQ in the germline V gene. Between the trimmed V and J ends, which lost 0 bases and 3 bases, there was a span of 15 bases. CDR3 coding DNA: TGCGCCAGCAGCTTGGAGGCCCCCTCTGAGGACACCGGGGAGCTGTTTTTT. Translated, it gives CASSLEAPSEDTGELFF.

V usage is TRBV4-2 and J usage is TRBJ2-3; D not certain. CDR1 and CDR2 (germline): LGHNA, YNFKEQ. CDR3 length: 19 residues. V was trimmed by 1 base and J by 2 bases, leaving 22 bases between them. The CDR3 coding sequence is TGTGCCAGCAGCCAAGTTCCACCGGTAGAACTTCAGTTCACAGATACGCAGTATTTT. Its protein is CASSQVPPVELQFTDTQYF.